The rows below give T cell receptor beta chains drawn from one sample of a study of blood T cells in healthy people across ages. Each CDR3 protein gets one entry after TCRdb re-called the 5' RACE reads with MiXCR. The data show roughly 700,000 distinct CDR3 sequences, less than 40% seen once. Sequencing used blood. The origin of the receptors is a woman aged 80 or over in good health. Each CDR3 is given with its conserved first and last residue. Each record gives: D gene, clone size, J gene, V gene, CDR3 protein, CDR3 DNA. D genes are given only for firm matches. A clone size is listed for some rows: how often the clone was seen (once, few, many), or a class if it is expanded.

NA,many,TRBJ2-3,TRBV7-8,CASVPIRGATDTQYF,TGTGCCAGCGTACCCATTCGGGGGGCAACAGATACGCAGTATTTT
NA,NA,TRBJ2-1,TRBV6-5,CASRSRGRVYDEQFF,TGTGCCAGCAGGTCTAGGGGCAGGGTCTACGATGAGCAGTTCTTC
NA,many,TRBJ2-1,TRBV7-9,CASSPHFGEQFF,TGTGCCAGCAGCCCCCACTTCGGTGAGCAGTTCTTC
NA,NA,TRBJ2-7,TRBV6-2/TRBV6-3,CASSPLLGGIETQDF,TGTGCCAGCAGTCCCCTCCTGGGGGGAATAGAGACCCAGGACTTC
NA,NA,TRBJ2-5,TRBV9,CASSVDTWETQYF,TGTGCCAGCAGCGTAGACACTTGGGAGACCCAGTACTTC
TRBD1,many,TRBJ2-7,TRBV9,CASSAQGDSYEQYF,TGTGCCAGCAGCGCCCAGGGGGACTCCTACGAGCAGTACTTC
TRBD1,many,TRBJ1-5,TRBV20-1,CSASKPGTGGFGNQPQHF,TGCAGTGCTAGTAAGCCCGGGACAGGGGGTTTTGGCAATCAGCCCCAGCATTTT
TRBD1,many,TRBJ2-5,TRBV6-1,CASRTTPDRAAETQYF,TGTGCCAGCAGGACCACCCCTGACAGGGCGGCGGAGACCCAGTACTTC
NA,NA,TRBJ1-2,TRBV10-3,CAISREAANYGYTF,TGTGCCATCAGTCGGGAAGCGGCGAACTATGGCTACACCTTC
NA,few,TRBJ2-1,TRBV30,CACSGTLGDEQFF,TGTGCCTGTTCCGGGACACTGGGGGATGAGCAGTTCTTC
NA,few,TRBJ1-1,TRBV10-3,CAISESHRITNTEAFF,TGTGCCATCAGTGAGTCGCACAGGATAACGAACACTGAAGCTTTCTTT
NA,many,TRBJ2-5,TRBV6-1,CASRPHHRAGAQETQYF,TGTGCCAGCAGACCCCACCACCGGGCAGGAGCTCAAGAGACCCAGTACTTC
NA,many,TRBJ2-7,TRBV14,CASSHRSLSRGEQYF,TGTGCCAGCAGCCACCGTTCCTTGAGCCGTGGGGAGCAGTACTTC
NA,NA,TRBJ1-4,TRBV28,CASSSTNEKLFF,TGTGCCAGCAGTTCAACTAATGAAAAACTGTTTTTT
TRBD1,NA,TRBJ2-2,TRBV2,CASSEQDRGRAGELFF,TGTGCCAGCAGTGAACAGGACAGGGGGCGAGCCGGGGAGCTGTTTTTT
NA,NA,TRBJ1-4,TRBV20-1,CSAPPQPTNEKLFF,TGCAGTGCCCCGCCCCAACCTACTAATGAAAAACTGTTTTTT
NA,NA,TRBJ1-2,TRBV7-9,CASSPWEFHHGYTF,TGTGCCAGCAGCCCCTGGGAGTTCCACCATGGCTACACCTTC
NA,NA,TRBJ2-1,TRBV12-3/TRBV12-4,CASSLGGTDEQFF,TGTGCCAGCAGTTTAGGGGGAACCGATGAGCAGTTCTTC
NA,NA,TRBJ1-1,TRBV30,CAWSFMVTDTEAFF,TGTGCCTGGAGTTTCATGGTTACGGACACTGAAGCTTTCTTT
NA,NA,TRBJ1-5,TRBV6-6,CASTNIESNQPQHF,TGTGCCAGCACAAATATCGAGAGCAATCAGCCCCAGCATTTT
NA,many,TRBJ1-4,TRBV29-1,CSALQAVPEKLFF,TGCAGCGCACTCCAGGCCGTACCCGAAAAACTGTTTTTT
NA,many,TRBJ1-5,TRBV7-2,CASSLGAASNQPQHF,TGTGCCAGCAGCTTAGGGGCAGCCAGCAATCAGCCCCAGCATTTT
TRBD2,NA,TRBJ2-5,TRBV10-3,CVISERDNEQYF,TGTGTCATCAGTGAGCGGGATAATGAGCAGTACTTC